Below, one TCR beta chain is given with its context. J gave up 4 bases and V 3 bases, and 9 bases lay outside the gene matches. This CDR3 has 16 residues. CDR1 is DFQATT and CDR2 is SNEGSKA in the germline V gene (reference sequence). This specimen belongs to a study of blood T cell repertoires in COVID-19. On the study more broadly: There were acute and convalescent COVID-19 samples, and they came from the United States, Italy and Spain. From T cells, B-cell-depleted T cells, or PBMCs came the material, which was cDNA or gDNA.

Libraries were prepared by immunoSEQ multiplex PCR; TCRdb keeps only in-frame clonotypes and omits some of them. Of around 480,000 clones listed, approximately 88% are singletons. The TCR sequence derives from a woman in her forties or fifties with COVID-19, enrolled during active disease. Source material: peripheral blood. The chain has TRBV20-1 and TRBJ2-1, with TRBD1 matching 10 bases. In DNA, the CDR3 is TGCAGTGCTAGTCGATCGACAGGGGGCCCATACAATGAGCAGTTCTTC. As protein: CSASRSTGGPYNEQFF.